The sequence of this TCR beta chain was determined in a study of technical replicates of blood from a few donors. The protocol was immunoSEQ multiplex PCR, while the TCRdb copy is restricted to in-frame clones and leaves out a portion. The data hold roughly 50,000 clones, with roughly 96% observed a single time. Germline trimming cut 5 bases from V and 0 bases from J; bases unmatched to any gene: 7. The CDR3 sequence is 17 residues long. Germline CDR1 SGHTA, CDR2 FQGTGA. J is TRBJ2-5 and V is TRBV7-3, with 12 bases identical to TRBD2. The clonotype comes from a human donor in good health. Some clones in this sample may be carry-over from other donors' samples. The sequencing sample was made of PBMCs. This CDR3 is CASSHGLAGNYQETQYF. In nucleotides, the CDR3 is TGTGCCAGCAGCCACGGACTAGCGGGGAACTACCAAGAGACCCAGTACTTC. Together with reference TRBV7-3 and TRBJ2-5, the CDR3 gives the full variable domain: GAGVSQTPSNKVTEKGKYVELRCDPISGHTALYWYRQSLGQGPEFLIYFQGTGAADDSGLPNDRFFAVRPEGSVSTLKIQRTERGDSAVYLCASSHGLAGNYQETQYFGPGTRLLVL.